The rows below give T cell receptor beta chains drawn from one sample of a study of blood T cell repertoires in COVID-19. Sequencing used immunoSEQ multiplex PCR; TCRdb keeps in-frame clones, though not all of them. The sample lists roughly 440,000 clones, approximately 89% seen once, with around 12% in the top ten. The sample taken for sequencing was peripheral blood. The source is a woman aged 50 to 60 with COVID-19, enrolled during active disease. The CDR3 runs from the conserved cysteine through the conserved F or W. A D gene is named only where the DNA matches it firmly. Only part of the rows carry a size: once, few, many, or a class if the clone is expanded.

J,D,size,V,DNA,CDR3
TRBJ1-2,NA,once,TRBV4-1,TGCGCCAGCAGCCAAGATTCGCGGGGTGGCTACACCTTC,CASSQDSRGGYTF
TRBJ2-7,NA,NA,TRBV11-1,TGTGCCAGCAGCTTAGTAGGCGAGGGCTACGAGCAGTACTTC,CASSLVGEGYEQYF
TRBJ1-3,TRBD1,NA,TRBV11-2,TGTGCCAGCACCCTAAACAGGGGATCCGGAAACACCATATATTTT,CASTLNRGSGNTIYF
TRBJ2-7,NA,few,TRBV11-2,TGTGCCAGCAGCTTTACCCGGGACTTAATCTACGAGCAGTACTTC,CASSFTRDLIYEQYF
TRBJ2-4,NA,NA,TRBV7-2,TGTGCCAGCAGCTTAAGAGTGGCAGGACAATTTGTGAGGAACATTCAGTACTTC,CASSLRVAGQFVRNIQYF
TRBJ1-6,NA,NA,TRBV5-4,TGTGCCAGCAGCCGTGACAGCCATAATTCACCCCTCCACTTT,CASSRDSHNSPLHF
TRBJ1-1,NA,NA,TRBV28,TGTGCCAGCAGTTTTAAGGGGCTGCTAGAGGTTGAAGCTTTCTTT,CASSFKGLLEVEAFF
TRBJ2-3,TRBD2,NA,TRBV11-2,TGTGCCAGCAGCTTAGATATCCTAGCGGGGGGGCCAGATACGCAGTATTTT,CASSLDILAGGPDTQYF
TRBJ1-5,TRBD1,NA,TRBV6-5,TGTGCCAGCAGCTGGGACAGGTTCAATCAGCCCCAGCATTTT,CASSWDRFNQPQHF
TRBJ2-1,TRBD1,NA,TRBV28,TGTGCTACAGGGGGCGTAGAGCAGTTCTTC,CATGGVEQFF
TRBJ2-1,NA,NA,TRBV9,TGTGCCAGCGGGTCAAGGGGGGGAAGCAATGAGCAGTTCTTC,CASGSRGGSNEQFF
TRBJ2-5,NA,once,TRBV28,TGTGCCAGCAGCGGGGGACAAGAGACCCAGTACTTC,CASSGGQETQYF
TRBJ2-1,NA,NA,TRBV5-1,TGCGCCAGCAGCTTCCCGGAGTCCTACAATGAGCAGTTCTTC,CASSFPESYNEQFF
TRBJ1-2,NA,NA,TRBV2,TGTGCCAGCAGTCCGGACAGAATTAGAATTAACTATGGCTACACCTTC,CASSPDRIRINYGYTF
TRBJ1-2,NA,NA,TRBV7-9,TGTGCCAGCAGCTTCGACGGCGGCTATGGCTACACCTTC,CASSFDGGYGYTF
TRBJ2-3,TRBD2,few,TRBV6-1,TGTGCCAGCAGTGAGGAGCGACTAGCGGGGGGGACGCAGTATTTT,CASSEERLAGGTQYF
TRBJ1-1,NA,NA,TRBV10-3,TGTGCCATCAGTGAGGGACAAGGGAACACTGAAGCTTTCTTT,CAISEGQGNTEAFF
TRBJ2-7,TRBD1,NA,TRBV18,TGTGCCAGCTCACCAGACAGGGATACGTACGAGCAGTACTTC,CASSPDRDTYEQYF
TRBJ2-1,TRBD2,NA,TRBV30,TGTGCCTGGAGCGGGGATAGCGGGGGGGACTACAATGAGCAGTTCTTC,CAWSGDSGGDYNEQFF
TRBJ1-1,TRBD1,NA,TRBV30,TGTGCCTGGGGGACAGGGGTGGGGAGCACTGAAGCTTTCTTT,CAWGTGVGSTEAFF
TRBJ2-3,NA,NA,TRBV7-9,TGTGCCAGCAGCTTATCGGATACGCAGTATTTT,CASSLSDTQYF
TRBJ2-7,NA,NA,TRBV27,TGTGCCAGCACCTCGGTGTCGTCCGAGCAGTACTTC,CASTSVSSEQYF
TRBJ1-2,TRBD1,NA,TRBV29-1,TGCAGCGTTGAAGATCGACAGGGGGCGCCCTATGGCTACACCTTC,CSVEDRQGAPYGYTF
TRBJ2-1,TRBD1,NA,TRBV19,TGTGCCAGTAGTATAGATGGGGACAGGGGAGTCCTCCGGCAGTTCTTC,CASSIDGDRGVLRQFF
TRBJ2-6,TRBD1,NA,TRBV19,TGTGCCAGTAGACAGGGGGCCGCTGGGGCCAACGTCCTGACTTTC,CASRQGAAGANVLTF
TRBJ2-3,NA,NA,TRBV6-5,TGTGCCAGCAGGTCACACAGCACAGATACGCAGTATTTT,CASRSHSTDTQYF
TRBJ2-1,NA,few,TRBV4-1,TGCGCCAGCAGCCCCCCTCGGGATGTAGCGGAGCAGTTCTTC,CASSPPRDVAEQFF
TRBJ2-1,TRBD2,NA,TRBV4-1,TGCGCCAGCAGCCAAGAAGGTCTAGCGGGGGACAAGCAGTTCTTC,CASSQEGLAGDKQFF
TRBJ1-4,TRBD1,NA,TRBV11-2,TGTGCCAGCAGACGAGGACAGGGGAGATATGAAAAACTGTTTTTT,CASRRGQGRYEKLFF
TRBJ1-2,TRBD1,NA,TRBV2,TGTGCCAGCAGGAGGGGGACAGCGGGTGGCTACACCTTC,CASRRGTAGGYTF
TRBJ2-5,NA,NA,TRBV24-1,TGTGCCACCAGTGATTTGAAGGCGGAAGGCTTGGAGACCCAGTACTTC,CATSDLKAEGLETQYF
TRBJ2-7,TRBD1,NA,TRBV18,TGTGCCAGCTCACCAAGGGGACAGGGGGCGATATACGAGCAGTACTTC,CASSPRGQGAIYEQYF
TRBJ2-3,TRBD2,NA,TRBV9,TGTGCCAGCAGCGCCCCCAGGGTGGCTAGCGGGGGGGCAGATACGCAGTATTTT,CASSAPRVASGGADTQYF
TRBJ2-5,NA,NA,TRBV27,TGTGCCAGCAGTGAGTCCGGGAGCCAAGAGACCCAGTACTTC,CASSESGSQETQYF
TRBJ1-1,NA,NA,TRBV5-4,TGTGCCAGCAGCGACGCGGGACGGATGAACACTGAAGCTTTCTTT,CASSDAGRMNTEAFF
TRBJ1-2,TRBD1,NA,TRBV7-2,TGTGCCAGCAGCCCACAGGGGGCGCAGGGTGGTGGCTACACCTTC,CASSPQGAQGGGYTF
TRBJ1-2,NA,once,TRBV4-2,TGTGCCAGCAGCCAAGTGGCCACCCCTAACTATGGCTACACCTTC,CASSQVATPNYGYTF
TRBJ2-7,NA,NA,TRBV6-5,TGTGCCAGCAGTTTCCGCAGGGGATCCAGGGAGCAGTACTTC,CASSFRRGSREQYF
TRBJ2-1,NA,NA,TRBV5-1,TGCGCCAGCAGCTTGGAGAGCTCCTACAATGAGCAGTTCTTC,CASSLESSYNEQFF
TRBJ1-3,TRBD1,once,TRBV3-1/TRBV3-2,TGTGCCAGCAGCCAAGCGGACAGGGTTAAGAACACCATATATTTT,CASSQADRVKNTIYF
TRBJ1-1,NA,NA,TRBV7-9,TGTGCCAGCAGCTTCCACAGAACCGAAGCTTTCTTT,CASSFHRTEAFF
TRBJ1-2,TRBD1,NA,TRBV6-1,TGTGCCAGCAGTGAAGCGACAGGGGGAGGCAACTATGGCTACACCTTC,CASSEATGGGNYGYTF
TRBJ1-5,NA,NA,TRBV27,TGTGCCAGCAGCGAGCAGCCCCAGCATTTT,CASSEQPQHF
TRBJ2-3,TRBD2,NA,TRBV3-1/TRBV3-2,TGTGCCAGCAGCCAAGATCCCCCCACTAGCGGGGGGTTTGATACGCAGTATTTT,CASSQDPPTSGGFDTQYF
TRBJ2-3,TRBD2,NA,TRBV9,TGTGCCAGCAGCGTAGATCCAGCGGGGGGCACAGATACGCAGTATTTT,CASSVDPAGGTDTQYF
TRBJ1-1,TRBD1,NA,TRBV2,TGTGCCAGCGGAGAGGGGGCGACTGAAGCTTTCTTT,CASGEGATEAFF
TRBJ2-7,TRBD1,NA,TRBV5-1,TGCGCCAGCAGCTTGGGAGGCCCAGGGGGCGAGCAGTACTTC,CASSLGGPGGEQYF